This is a list of T cell receptor beta chains from one sample in a study of T-cell reconstitution after alpha-beta-depleted transplantation in children. In TCRdb, the PCR reads were re-called with MiXCR into one record per CDR3 protein. Of around 410,000 distinct CDR3 sequences in the sample, approximately 11% were seen once. The specimen comprised PBMCs from the stem cell graft donor, sampled from the stem cell graft. The receptors derive from a human donor who donated a stem cell graft to a child with acute myeloid leukemia. Both conserved end residues are part of each CDR3. D genes are given only for firm matches. Some rows mark clone size as missing; the rest say once, few, many or name a class of expanded clone.

NA TRBJ2-1 TRBV9 few 13 TGTGCCAGCAGCGAGGGGCCTGGGGGCGGGCAGTTCTTC CASSEGPGGGQFF
NA TRBJ1-1 TRBV20-1 NA 11 TGCAGTGCTACCTTACTCCATGAAGATTTCTTT CSATLLHEDFF
NA TRBJ2-2 TRBV25-1 NA 14 TGTGCCAGCACCCGGGGAGGAGAGCCCGGGGAGCTGTTTTTT CASTRGGEPGELFF
NA TRBJ1-1 TRBV6-2/TRBV6-3 few 13 TGTGCCAGCAGTTCCGACGGACAGACAGAAGCTTTCTTT CASSSDGQTEAFF
TRBD2 TRBJ2-3 TRBV3-1 NA 17 TGTGCCAGCAGCCAAGAACGCGCTAGCGGTAGCACAGATACGCAGTATTTT CASSQERASGSTDTQYF
NA TRBJ1-1 TRBV7-6 few 14 TGTGCCAGCAGGCAAGGGGTTCGGGACTTTGAAGCTTTCTTT CASRQGVRDFEAFF
NA TRBJ2-3 TRBV6-5 few 15 TGTGCCAGCAGTTACTCCTTGACTAGCACAGATACGCAGTATTTT CASSYSLTSTDTQYF
NA TRBJ2-7 TRBV20-1 NA 13 TGCAGTGCCCCCGGTAGCGAGGCCTACGAGCAGTACTTC CSAPGSEAYEQYF
TRBD1 TRBJ1-4 TRBV5-1 NA 14 TGCGCCAGCAGCTTAACAGGGGGAGGTGAAAAACTGTTTTTT CASSLTGGGEKLFF
TRBD2 TRBJ2-7 TRBV20-1 many 13 TGCAGTGCTGCGGGACTAGCGGGCTACGAGCAGTACTTC CSAAGLAGYEQYF
TRBD2 TRBJ2-3 TRBV11-2 many 17 TGTGCCAGCAGCTCCTTTGTCAGCGGGGGGTCTATTGATACGCAGTATTTT CASSSFVSGGSIDTQYF
TRBD2 TRBJ2-7 TRBV19 NA 14 TGTGCCAGTAGTGGAGCTAGCGGACCTTACGAGCAGTACTTC CASSGASGPYEQYF
NA TRBJ2-5 TRBV5-1 many 13 TGCGCCAGCAGCTTCAGGGGGGAAGAGACCCAGTACTTC CASSFRGEETQYF
NA TRBJ2-3 TRBV12-3/TRBV12-4 NA 14 TGTGCCAGCAGTTTAGGGGCAGCTTCAGATACGCAGTATTTT CASSLGAASDTQYF
NA TRBJ2-7 TRBV7-2 few 14 TGTGCCAGCAGCTTGGATGACTGGGCCTACGAGCAGTACTTC CASSLDDWAYEQYF
NA TRBJ1-1 TRBV6-5 many 12 TGTGCCAGCAGTCGGGCTGCCGGTGAAGCTTTCTTT CASSRAAGEAFF
NA TRBJ2-1 TRBV12-3/TRBV12-4 NA 15 TGTGCCAGCACCCCGACAGACCGAGGGTACAATGAGCAGTTCTTC CASTPTDRGYNEQFF
NA TRBJ1-1 TRBV7-2 NA 13 TGTGCCAGCACCTTCGCTGGGGAAACTGAAGCTTTCTTT CASTFAGETEAFF
NA TRBJ1-1 TRBV15 many 15 TGTGCCACCAGCAGACCCGGGACATTAAACACTGAAGCTTTCTTT CATSRPGTLNTEAFF
TRBD2 TRBJ2-7 TRBV5-1 few 17 TGCGCCAGCAGCTGGAGGGGACTAGCGACCAGCTCCTACGAGCAGTACTTC CASSWRGLATSSYEQYF
NA TRBJ2-1 TRBV11-2 few 19 TGTGCCAGCAGCTTTCGTTTGGGCAGTACATCCCCCTCCTACAATGAGCAGTTCTTC CASSFRLGSTSPSYNEQFF
NA TRBJ2-1 TRBV20-1 few 14 TGCAGTGCTCTTTCCCTGGAGTCGGACAATGAGCAGTTCTTC CSALSLESDNEQFF
NA TRBJ1-1 TRBV11-1 many 13 TGTGCCAGCAGCTACGGCAGGCTCACTGAAGCTTTCTTT CASSYGRLTEAFF
NA TRBJ2-1 TRBV7-9 few 13 TGTGCCAGCAGCATTGACAACCACAATGAGCAGTTCTTC CASSIDNHNEQFF
NA TRBJ2-1 TRBV9 few 15 TGTGCCAGCAGCGTTGATGGTCTGCCTTACAATGAGCAGTTCTTC CASSVDGLPYNEQFF
TRBD2 TRBJ2-1 TRBV6-2/TRBV6-3 NA 16 TGTGCCAGCAGTTTCAACCTGGCAGCGGGAGGTACTGAGCAGTTCTTC CASSFNLAAGGTEQFF
TRBD1 TRBJ2-7 TRBV3-1 many 14 TGTGCCAGCAGCCGGCGGGACAGGGGGGACGAGCAGTACTTC CASSRRDRGDEQYF
NA TRBJ2-1 TRBV20-1 NA 11 TGCAGTGCTAGAAATCCCAATGGGCAGTTCTTC CSARNPNGQFF
TRBD1 TRBJ2-3 TRBV5-5 many 14 TGTGCCAGCAGACCGACAACACAGGGGTCCACGCAGTATTTT CASRPTTQGSTQYF
NA TRBJ2-3 TRBV11-2 many 15 TGTGCCAGCAGCGTTAGGCCATTGAGCACAGATACGCAGTATTTT CASSVRPLSTDTQYF
NA TRBJ2-7 TRBV5-1 few 15 TGCGCCAGCAGCTCAGGCGGGGCAGGACCCTACGAGCAGTACTTC CASSSGGAGPYEQYF
NA TRBJ1-1 TRBV10-3 NA 14 TGTGCCATCAGTGAGTCTTTCGGTGACACTGAAGCTTTCTTT CAISESFGDTEAFF
NA TRBJ2-3 TRBV30 NA 13 TGTGCCTGGAATCTTTTTGGGGCAGATACGCAGTATTTT CAWNLFGADTQYF
TRBD1 TRBJ1-1 TRBV7-3 NA 14 TGTGCCAGCAGCGTACAACAGGGGGGGACTGAAGCTTTCTTT CASSVQQGGTEAFF
NA TRBJ2-2 TRBV10-3 NA 11 TGTGCCATCAGGGACCAGAGGGAGCTGTTTTTT CAIRDQRELFF
NA TRBJ1-1 TRBV5-1 many 14 TGCGCCAGCAGCTTGATCTGGACGAACACTGAAGCTTTCTTT CASSLIWTNTEAFF
NA TRBJ2-1 TRBV27 many 16 TGTGCCAGCAGTTTATCACAGGGATTCGTATTGAATGAGCAGTTCTTC CASSLSQGFVLNEQFF
TRBD2 TRBJ2-1 TRBV11-2 NA 19 TGTGCCAGCAACGCGAATGGACTAGCGGGGGGGCCGGAGATTAATGAGCAGTTCTTC CASNANGLAGGPEINEQFF
NA TRBJ2-1 TRBV6-2/TRBV6-3 NA 15 TGTGCCAGCAGTTATCTGCCGAGCTCCTACAATGAGCAGTTCTTC CASSYLPSSYNEQFF
NA TRBJ2-3 TRBV7-2 few 14 TGTGCCAGCAGGGGGATGGGGGCTGCAGATACGCAGTATTTT CASRGMGAADTQYF
TRBD2 TRBJ2-3 TRBV7-3 few 19 TGTGCCAGCAGCCTCCGCGGGACTAGCGGGTCCTCGGCTTCAGATACGCAGTATTTT CASSLRGTSGSSASDTQYF
NA TRBJ2-5 TRBV28 few 15 TGTGCCAGCAGTTTTCTAGCCTCCGTGCAAGCGACCCAGTACTTC CASSFLASVQATQYF
TRBD1 TRBJ2-3 TRBV27 NA 14 TGTGCCAGCAATCCTACAGGGGCGGCAGATACGCAGTATTTT CASNPTGAADTQYF
NA TRBJ2-1 TRBV18 NA 14 TGTGCCAGCTCACCGGAAACAGGGTTCAATGAGCAGTTCTTC CASSPETGFNEQFF
NA TRBJ1-1 TRBV5-1 many 16 TGCGCCAGCAGCTTGCTCCCACCCCCACCGAACACTGAAGCTTTCTTT CASSLLPPPPNTEAFF